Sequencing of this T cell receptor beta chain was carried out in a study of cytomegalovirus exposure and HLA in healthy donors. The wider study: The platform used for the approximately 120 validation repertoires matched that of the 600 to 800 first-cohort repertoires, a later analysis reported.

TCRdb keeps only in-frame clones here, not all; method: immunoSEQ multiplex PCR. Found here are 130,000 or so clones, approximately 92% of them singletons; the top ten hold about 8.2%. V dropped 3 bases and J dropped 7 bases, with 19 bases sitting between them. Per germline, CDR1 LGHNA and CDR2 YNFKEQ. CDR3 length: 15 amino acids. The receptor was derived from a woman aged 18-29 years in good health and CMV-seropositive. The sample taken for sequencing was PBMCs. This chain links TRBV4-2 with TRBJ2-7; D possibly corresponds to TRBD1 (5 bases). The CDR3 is CASSQSCRVTWEQYF. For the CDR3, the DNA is TGTGCCAGCAGCCAGTCGTGCAGGGTCACTTGGGAGCAGTACTTC.